This TCR beta chain derives from a study of T cells in Graves' hyperthyroidism and ophthalmopathy. Whole-study results and caveats: With a median lead of roughly 6.2 months before onset, the model predicted ophthalmopathy.

Researchers took RNA transcripts and amplified the TCR beta CDR3 regions from them. The study used the HTBI primer set for a first-round RT-PCR of the TCR CDR3. Using its own MiXCR run on the multiplex PCR reads, TCRdb lists one record per CDR3 protein. Among 500,000 to 600,000 distinct CDR3 sequences listed, 16% were seen once. This clonotype has at least ten counts. Its specificity is unknown. Germline V lookup: CDR1 SGHTA, CDR2 FQGNSA. Between the trimmed V and J ends, which lost 4 bases and 5 bases, there was a span of 9 bases. This CDR3 is built from 13 residues. Graves' hyperthyroidism without ophthalmopathy progression within 18 months was termed stable. Criteria for exclusion of patients were uncontrolled infection, other autoimmune disease, pregnancy or lactation. About 9.4 ml fresh peripheral blood yielded the PBMCs.

The origin of this receptor is a woman under 30 with Graves' hyperthyroidism. The genes are TRBV7-2 and TRBJ2-1; D gene unclear. Material for sequencing was blood. The CDR3: CASSSGLDNEQFF. The DNA for the CDR3 is TGTGCCAGCAGCTCCGGGCTGGACAATGAGCAGTTCTTC.